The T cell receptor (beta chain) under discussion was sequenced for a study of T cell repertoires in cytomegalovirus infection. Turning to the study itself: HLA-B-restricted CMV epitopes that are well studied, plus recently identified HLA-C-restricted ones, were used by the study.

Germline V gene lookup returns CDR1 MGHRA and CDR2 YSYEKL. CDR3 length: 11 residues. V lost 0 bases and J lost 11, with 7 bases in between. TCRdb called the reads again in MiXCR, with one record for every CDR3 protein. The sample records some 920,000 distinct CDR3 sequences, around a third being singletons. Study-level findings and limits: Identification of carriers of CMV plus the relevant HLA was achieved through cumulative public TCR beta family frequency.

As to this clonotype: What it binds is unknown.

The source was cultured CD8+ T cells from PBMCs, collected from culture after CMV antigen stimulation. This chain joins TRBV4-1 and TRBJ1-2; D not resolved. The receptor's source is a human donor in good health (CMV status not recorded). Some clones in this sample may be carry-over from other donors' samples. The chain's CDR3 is CASSQDEFYTF. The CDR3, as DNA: TGCGCCAGCAGCCAAGATGAGTTTTACACCTTC.